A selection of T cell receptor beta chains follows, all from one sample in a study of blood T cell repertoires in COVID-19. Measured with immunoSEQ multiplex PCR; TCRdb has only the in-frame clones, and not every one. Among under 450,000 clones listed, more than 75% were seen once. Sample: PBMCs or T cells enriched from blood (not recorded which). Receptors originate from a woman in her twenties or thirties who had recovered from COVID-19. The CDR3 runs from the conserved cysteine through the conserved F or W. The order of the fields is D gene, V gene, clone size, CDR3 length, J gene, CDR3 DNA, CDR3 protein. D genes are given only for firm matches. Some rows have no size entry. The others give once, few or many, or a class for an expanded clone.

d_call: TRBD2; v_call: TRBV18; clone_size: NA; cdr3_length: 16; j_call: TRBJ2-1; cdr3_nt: TGTGCCAGCTCACAACCGGAGCGGGAGAGGAGGAATGAGCAGTTCTTC; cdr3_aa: CASSQPERERRNEQFF
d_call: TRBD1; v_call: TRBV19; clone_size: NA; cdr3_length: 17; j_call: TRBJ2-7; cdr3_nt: TGTGCCAGTAGTATCTTACCCAACAGGGGGCTACCCTACGAGCAGTACTTC; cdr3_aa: CASSILPNRGLPYEQYF
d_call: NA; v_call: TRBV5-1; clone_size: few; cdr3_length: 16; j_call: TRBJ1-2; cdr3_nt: TGCGCCAGCAACCCCATGAAGGGGACTTTTAACTATGGCTACACCTTC; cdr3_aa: CASNPMKGTFNYGYTF
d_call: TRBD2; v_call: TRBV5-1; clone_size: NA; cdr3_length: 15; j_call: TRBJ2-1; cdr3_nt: TGCGCCAGCAGGAAGACCGGGACTACAAACAATGAGCAGTTCTTC; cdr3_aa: CASRKTGTTNNEQFF
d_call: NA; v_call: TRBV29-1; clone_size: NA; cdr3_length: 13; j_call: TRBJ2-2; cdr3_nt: TGCAGCGTTGGTTCGCCTTACTCCGGGGAGCTGTTTTTT; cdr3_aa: CSVGSPYSGELFF
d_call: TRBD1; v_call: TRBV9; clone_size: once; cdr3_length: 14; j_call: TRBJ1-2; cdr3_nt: TGTGCCAGCAGCTTAAGTCCCGGGACAGATGGCTACACCTTC; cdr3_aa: CASSLSPGTDGYTF
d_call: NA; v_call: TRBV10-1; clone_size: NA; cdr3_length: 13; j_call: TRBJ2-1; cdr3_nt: TGCGCCAGCCAGAAAAGCTCCTACAATGAGCAGTTCTTC; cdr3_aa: CASQKSSYNEQFF
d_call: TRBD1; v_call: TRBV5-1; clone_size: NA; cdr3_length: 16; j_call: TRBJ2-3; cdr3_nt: TGCGCCAGCAGCCCGGGACAGGGGACGAGCACAGATACGCAGTATTTT; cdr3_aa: CASSPGQGTSTDTQYF
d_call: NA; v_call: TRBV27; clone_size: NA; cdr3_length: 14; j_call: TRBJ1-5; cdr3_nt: TGTGCCAGCAGTCTGGGGGGGGGCAATCAGCCCCAGCATTTT; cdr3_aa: CASSLGGGNQPQHF
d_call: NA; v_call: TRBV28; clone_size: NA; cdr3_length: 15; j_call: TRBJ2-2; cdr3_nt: TGTGCCAGCAGTTCCGGGACACAACCTACCGGGGAGCTGTTTTTT; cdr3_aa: CASSSGTQPTGELFF
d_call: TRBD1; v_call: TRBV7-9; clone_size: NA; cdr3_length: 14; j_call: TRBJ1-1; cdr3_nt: TGTGCCAGCAGCACGGGACAGGAGGTCACTGAAGCTTTCTTT; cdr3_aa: CASSTGQEVTEAFF
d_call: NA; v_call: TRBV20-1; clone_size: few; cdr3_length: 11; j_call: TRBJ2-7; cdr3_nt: TGCAGTGCTGAAGATCAGGGTCGGCAGTACTTC; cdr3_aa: CSAEDQGRQYF
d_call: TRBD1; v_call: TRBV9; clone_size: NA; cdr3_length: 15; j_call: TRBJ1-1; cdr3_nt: TGTGCCAGCAGCGCAGAGGGGGACAGGTACACTGAAGCTTTCTTT; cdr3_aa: CASSAEGDRYTEAFF
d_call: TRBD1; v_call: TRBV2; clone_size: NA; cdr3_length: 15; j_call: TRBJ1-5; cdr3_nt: TGTGCCAGCAGTTTCAGGGGGCAAGTGGGTCAGCCCCAGCATTTT; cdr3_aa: CASSFRGQVGQPQHF